The T cell receptor (beta chain) described here comes from a study of early T cells in non-severe SARS-CoV-2 infection. With V trimmed by 6 bases and J by 2 bases, 4 bases remained unmatched. CDR1 MNHEY and CDR2 SVGAGI come from the germline V gene. The CDR3 has 15 residues. In the library, individual cDNA molecules carried attached unique molecular identifiers. In TCRdb, the 5' RACE reads were re-called with MiXCR into one record per CDR3 protein. Found here are roughly 90,000 distinct CDR3 sequences, 11% to 15% of them singletons; the top ten hold about 6%. V is TRBV6-5 and J is TRBJ1-4; 9 bases fit TRBD1. This clonotype was obtained from an adult who was a healthcare worker with PCR-confirmed SARS-CoV-2 infection or an uninfected control (not recorded which). Material for sequencing was whole blood. The CDR3 DNA reads TGTGCCAGCAGACTACAGGGGGCCACTAATGAAAAACTGTTTTTT. Translation: CASRLQGATNEKLFF.